Below, 29 T cell receptor beta chains from the same sample are listed, as sequenced in a study of T cells after yellow fever vaccination. TCRdb processed the 5' RACE reads anew with MiXCR; each CDR3 protein has one entry. The sample contains 230,000 or so distinct CDR3 sequences, roughly 3.7% of which appear only once. Sequences were derived from PBMCs, sampled 15 days after the yellow fever booster vaccination. Receptors originate from a man aged 18 to 30 who received the YFV17D yellow fever vaccine.

In its sample, this clonotype was seen many times. This chain links TRBV9 with TRBJ1-5; unclear D gene. From germline, CDR1 is SGDLS and CDR2 YYNGEE. The CDR3 sequence is 16 residues long. V was trimmed by 0 bases and J by 3 bases, leaving 13 bases between them. In DNA, the CDR3 is TGTGCCAGCAGCGTAGCTCTCAGCCCAGTCAATCAGCCCCAGCATTTT. It translates to CASSVALSPVNQPQHF.

This clonotype has at least ten counts. V is TRBV5-1 and J is TRBJ2-7, with D hard to call. CDR1 SGHRS and CDR2 YFSETQ come from the germline V gene. The CDR3 contains 13 residues. The V gene lost 2 bases and the J gene lost 7 bases, with 13 bases spanning the gap. The CDR3 sequence is CASSFNFAREQYF. The CDR3 nucleotides are TGCGCCAGCAGCTTCAACTTCGCGAGGGAGCAGTACTTC.

This clonotype was found a few times. This chain connects TRBV5-1 to TRBJ2-1, with TRBD2 matching over 7 bases. The ends lost 4 bases at V and 4 bases at J; junction bases unmatched: 14. Germline lookup yields CDR1 SGHRS and CDR2 YFSETQ. There are 17 residues in the CDR3. The CDR3 region has the DNA TGCGCCAGCAGCCACCACCGGGGGACGGGGGGTTACAATGAGCAGTTCTTC. This gives the protein CASSHHRGTGGYNEQFF.

The sample holds many counts of this clonotype. The J gene is TRBJ2-5, the V gene TRBV12-3 or TRBV12-4, with 9 bases fitting TRBD2. This CDR3 has 16 residues. V gave up 6 bases and J gave up 4 bases; unmatched junction bases: 12. The CDR3 nucleotides read TGTGCCAGCAGGTTCAAGCCGGGACTAGCTGGAGAGACCCAGTACTTC. This gives the protein CASRFKPGLAGETQYF.

This clonotype was recorded at least ten times. CDR3 residues: CSALTSGGTLEYF. The CDR3 bases are TGCAGTGCCCTTACTAGCGGGGGCACTTTGGAGTACTTC. V is TRBV20-1 and J is TRBJ2-7; 11 bases map to TRBD2. With 6 bases clipped from V and 11 bases from J, the junction kept 12 bases outside the gene matches. CDR1 is DFQATT and CDR2 is SNEGSKA in the germline V gene (reference sequence). The CDR3 contains 13 residues.

The table lists this clonotype with many counts. This rearrangement joins TRBV5-1 to TRBJ2-7; D not resolved. V lost 0 bases to trimming and J lost 0 bases, with 7 bases between them. Germline loops: CDR1 SGHRS, CDR2 YFSETQ. The CDR3 length is 14 residues. The DNA for the CDR3 is TGCGCCAGCAGCTTGGCCCAATCCTCCTACGAGCAGTACTTC. Its protein product is CASSLAQSSYEQYF.

The chain combines TRBV5-1 with TRBJ2-1; 11 nucleotides match TRBD1. Germline V gene data show CDR1 as SGHRS and CDR2 as YFSETQ. This CDR3 is 15 amino acids long. V shed 7 bases, J shed 4 bases, and the junction held 7 bases outside the gene matches. For the CDR3, the DNA is TGCGCCAGCTTACGGACAGGGGGCAGTTACAATGAGCAGTTCTTC. Protein sequence: CASLRTGGSYNEQFF.

At least ten counts were recorded for this clonotype. The chain links TRBV5-1 to TRBJ2-3; D is perhaps TRBD2 (5 bases). This CDR3 spans 13 amino acids. V dropped 4 bases and J dropped 4 bases, with 10 bases sitting between them. CDR1 SGHRS and CDR2 YFSETQ come from the germline V gene. The CDR3 DNA reads TGCGCCAGCAGCACTGAGGGATCAGATACGCAGTATTTT. It codes for CASSTEGSDTQYF. Together with reference TRBV5-1 and TRBJ2-3, the CDR3 gives the full variable domain: KAGVTQTPRYLIKTRGQQVTLSCSPISGHRSVSWYQQTPGQGLQFLFEYFSETQRNKGNFPGRFSGRQFSNSRSEMNVSTLELGDSALYLCASSTEGSDTQYFGPGTRLTVL.

The table lists this clonotype with a few counts. The DNA for the CDR3 is TGTGCCAGTAGTATGACTAGCGGGGGACCATCCTACGAGCAGTACTTC. Translated, it gives CASSMTSGGPSYEQYF. The V and J genes are TRBV19 and TRBJ2-7; 12 bases are a match to TRBD2. V was clipped by 3 bases and J by 1 base; unmatched bases: 4. Germline CDR1 reads LNHDA; CDR2 reads SQIVND (reference sequence). The CDR3 runs 16 residues.

This clonotype was counted at least ten times. The chain recombines TRBV7-8 with TRBJ2-7; TRBD2 agrees at 8 bases. The CDR3 spans 14 residues. In germline, CDR1 is SGHVS, CDR2 FQNEAQ. V was clipped by 1 base and J by 8 bases; unmatched bases: 7. CDR3: CASSLVGLENKQYF. The CDR3 DNA is TGTGCCAGCAGCTTAGTGGGACTAGAAAATAAGCAGTACTTC.

This clonotype came up many times. This rearrangement joins TRBV15 to TRBJ2-1; TRBD2 agrees at 12 bases. The V segment lost 2 bases and the J segment 7 bases; nucleotides outside the gene matches: 3. The CDR3 extends over 15 amino acids. CDR1 and CDR2 (germline): LNHNV, YYDKDF (reference sequence). The CDR3 protein is CATSRLAGGENEQFF. The CDR3 DNA sequence: TGTGCCACCAGCAGACTAGCGGGGGGGGAAAATGAGCAGTTCTTC.

This clonotype showed up just a few times. The chain uses TRBV7-2 and TRBJ2-1; tentatively, D is TRBD2 (5 bases). Germline-derived CDR1 and CDR2 are SGHTA and FQGNSA. Trimming stripped 2 bases from V and 10 bases from J, with 6 bases between. This CDR3 comprises 11 residues. In DNA, the CDR3 is TGTGCCAGCAGCTTATTAGCGGAGCAGTTCTTC. Encoded protein: CASSLLAEQFF.

This clonotype was counted many times. This sequence joins TRBV6-2 or TRBV6-3 and TRBJ2-1; weak D call: TRBD2 (5 bases). Germline V lookup: CDR1 MNHEY, CDR2 SVGEGT. With 7 bases removed from V and 8 bases from J, the gap between germline ends came to 6 bases. This CDR3 comprises 10 residues. In DNA, the CDR3 is TGTGCCAGCAACGGGGATGAGCAGTTCTTC. It codes for CASNGDEQFF.

This clonotype was counted at least ten times. This rearrangement joins TRBV18 to TRBJ2-2, with a possible D match to TRBD1 (5 bases). Trimming cost V 3 bases and J 0 bases, with 14 bases left between them. The CDR3 has 17 residues. Germline V CDR1 and CDR2: KGHSH, LQKENI. CDR3 nucleotide sequence: TGTGCCAGCTCACCGCCGGACAAGTTCGCGAACACCGGGGAGCTGTTTTTT. Its translation: CASSPPDKFANTGELFF.

This clonotype was found many times. This chain links TRBV6-5 with TRBJ2-7; D may be TRBD2 (5 bases). Deletions cut 5 bases from V and 6 bases from J, with 14 bases between. The CDR3 contains 13 residues. Germline V gene lookup returns CDR1 MNHEY and CDR2 SVGAGI. CDR3 DNA sequence: TGTGCCAGCAGTCTCCCGGCCACTAGCGAGCAGTACTTC. Its protein is CASSLPATSEQYF.

This clonotype was seen many times. The gene calls are TRBV28 and TRBJ2-5; 9 positions match TRBD1. Germline values: CDR1 MDHEN, CDR2 SYDVKM. V dropped 3 bases and J dropped 4; count of bases not matched to a gene: 9. The CDR3 extends over 16 amino acids. CDR3 DNA: TGTGCCAGCAGTTTTTATAGGACAGGGGTGGGAGAGACCCAGTACTTC. Amino acids: CASSFYRTGVGETQYF.

The sample holds many counts of this clonotype. This rearrangement joins TRBV7-9 to TRBJ1-2; D unclear. Germline V gene sequence: CDR1 SEHNR, CDR2 FQNEAQ (reference sequence). Between the trimmed V and J ends, which lost 5 bases and 0 bases, there was a span of 4 bases. The CDR3 runs to 12 residues. CDR3 in DNA: TGTGCCAGCAGCCACACTAACTATGGCTACACCTTC. Translation gives CASSHTNYGYTF.

This clonotype was recorded at least ten times. V and J are TRBV5-1 and TRBJ2-7; D tentatively reads TRBD1 or TRBD2 (5 bases each). Germline lookup yields CDR1 SGHRS and CDR2 YFSETQ. The ends were cut back, 4 bases at V and 4 bases at J, with 15 bases in the middle. CDR3 length: 14 amino acids. CDR3 sequence: CASSVRAGNYEQYF. Written as DNA, the CDR3 is TGCGCCAGCAGCGTGAGGGCAGGGAATTACGAGCAGTACTTC. The full variable domain, completed using reference TRBV5-1 and TRBJ2-7, is KAGVTQTPRYLIKTRGQQVTLSCSPISGHRSVSWYQQTPGQGLQFLFEYFSETQRNKGNFPGRFSGRQFSNSRSEMNVSTLELGDSALYLCASSVRAGNYEQYFGPGTRLTVT.

This clonotype was counted ten times or more. The genes are TRBV18 and TRBJ2-7; 12 bases fit TRBD1. The CDR3 length is 15 residues. V shed 3 bases and J 6 bases; nucleotides not matched to a gene: 6. In germline, CDR1 is KGHSH, CDR2 LQKENI. The CDR3 spells CASSPTGTGGVEQYF. In nucleotides, the CDR3 is TGTGCCAGCTCACCGACCGGGACAGGGGGCGTCGAGCAGTACTTC. The full variable domain, with the rest looked up from reference TRBV18 and TRBJ2-7, is NAGVMQNPRHLVRRRGQEARLRCSPMKGHSHVYWYRQLPEEGLKFMVYLQKENIIDESGMPKERFSAEFPKEGPSILRIQQVVRGDSAAYFCASSPTGTGGVEQYFGPGTRLTVT.

This clonotype came up many times. The chain combines TRBV4-2 with TRBJ2-6, with D tentatively TRBD2 (5 bases). The V gene lost 0 bases and the J gene lost 2 bases, with 8 bases spanning the gap. From germline, CDR1 is LGHNA and CDR2 YNFKEQ. The CDR3 extends over 16 amino acids. The CDR3 nucleotides are TGTGCCAGCAGCCAAGATACGGGGACTGGGGCCAACGTCCTGACTTTC. Translating it yields CASSQDTGTGANVLTF.

This clonotype was seen repeatedly, ten times or more. J is TRBJ1-2 and V is TRBV20-1; possible D gene TRBD1, 5 bases. This CDR3 is built from 13 residues. Trimming took off 4 bases at V and 8 bases at J, with 17 bases between the two ends. From germline, CDR1 is DFQATT and CDR2 SNEGSKA (reference sequence). The CDR3 region is CSAIITAGTGYTF. CDR3 coding DNA: TGCAGTGCTATAATTACCGCGGGGACGGGCTACACCTTC.

The chain recombines TRBV29-1 with TRBJ1-4; D unclear. Trimming stripped 3 bases from V and 7 bases from J, with 12 bases between. Germline CDR1 reads SQVTM; CDR2 reads ANQGSEA. The CDR3 has 13 amino acids. DNA for the CDR3: TGCAGCGTTGAGACGGGCGAACTTGAAAAACTGTTTTTT. Protein sequence: CSVETGELEKLFF. The full variable domain, completed using reference TRBV29-1 and TRBJ1-4, is SAVISQKPSRDICQRGTSLTIQCQVDSQVTMMFWYRQQPGQSLTLIATANQGSEATYESGFVIDKFPISRPNLTFSTLTVSNMSPEDSSIYLCSVETGELEKLFFGSGTQLSVL.

This clonotype has at least ten counts. This chain uses TRBV20-1 with TRBJ1-1; a possible D gene is TRBD1 (5 bases). This CDR3 region has 13 residues. Germline loops: CDR1 DFQATT, CDR2 SNEGSKA (reference sequence). V lost 1 base, J lost 8 bases, and 14 bases lay in between. CDR3: CSARGYTEGEAFF. The CDR3 DNA reads as TGCAGTGCTAGAGGGTACACAGAGGGGGAAGCTTTCTTT.

This clonotype was recorded many times. This chain connects TRBV29-1 to TRBJ2-5; 7 nucleotides line up with TRBD2. Germline CDR1 SQVTM, CDR2 ANQGSEA. J lost 5 bases, V lost 4 bases, and 7 bases had no gene match. There are 13 residues in the CDR3. The CDR3 nucleotides are TGCAGCGTTGGTCCAGCGGGGATTGAGACCCAGTACTTC. Translating gives CSVGPAGIETQYF.

On this clonotype itself: Given a much more abundant clone one base away, this may be a read error. The V and J genes are TRBV4-1 and TRBJ1-1, with D perhaps TRBD1 (6 bases). Trimming removed 4 bases from V and 3 bases from J, with 12 bases in between. The germline gives CDR1 MGHRA, CDR2 YSYEKL. There are 14 residues in the CDR3. CDR3: CASSLPDSYTEAFF. CDR3 DNA: TGCGCCAGCAGCCTCCCGGACAGTTACACTGAAGCTTTCTTT.

In this sample, this clonotype turned up many times. Germline and junction disagree at one end, which may indicate a read error. This chain connects TRBV7-2 to TRBJ1-3; TRBD1 agrees at 8 bases. Germline-derived CDR1 and CDR2 are SGHTA and FQGNSA. This CDR3 comprises 15 residues. CDR3 in DNA: TGTGCCAGCACCTTACAGGGGGGCCCTGGAAACACCATATATTTT. It encodes CASTLQGGPGNTIYF.

There are a few counts of this clonotype. This chain uses TRBV7-2 with TRBJ1-1; 9 bases match TRBD1. Per germline, CDR1 SGHTA and CDR2 FQGNSA. The V gene end was trimmed by 5 bases and the J gene end by 4 bases; junction bases not matched to a gene: 5. The CDR3 runs 14 residues. Written as DNA, the CDR3 is TGTGCCAGCAGCCCCGGGACAGGGAGCACTGAAGCTTTCTTT. Residues: CASSPGTGSTEAFF. The full variable domain, rest sourced from reference TRBV7-2 and TRBJ1-1, is GAGVSQSPSNKVTEKGKDVELRCDPISGHTALYWYRQSLGQGLEFLIYFQGNSAPDKSGLPSDRFSAERTGGSVSTLTIQRTQQEDSAVYLCASSPGTGSTEAFFGQGTRLTVV.

This clonotype occurred many times. The chain carries TRBV19 and TRBJ1-2; 9 nucleotides agree with TRBD1. The CDR3 extends over 13 amino acids. The ends lost 3 bases at V and 8 bases at J; junction bases unmatched: 4. Germline loops: CDR1 LNHDA, CDR2 SQIVND (reference sequence). The CDR3 region is CASSIGTGSGYTF. The CDR3 DNA reads as TGTGCCAGTAGTATCGGGACAGGGTCCGGCTACACCTTC. Full variable domain (remainder filled in from reference TRBV19 and TRBJ1-2): DGGITQSPKYLFRKEGQNVTLSCEQNLNHDAMYWYRQDPGQGLRLIYYSQIVNDFQKGDIAEGYSVSREKKESFPLTVTSAQKNPTAFYLCASSIGTGSGYTFGSGTRLTVV.

This clonotype has a count of ten or more. V is TRBV20-1 and J is TRBJ2-3; 12 bases agree with TRBD2. J was trimmed by 2 bases and V by 6 bases; bases with no gene match: 12. Germline CDR1 reads DFQATT; CDR2 reads SNEGSKA (reference sequence). The CDR3 extends over 17 amino acids. The CDR3 loop reads CSATRPGLAGHTDTQYF. CDR3 coding DNA: TGCAGTGCAACACGTCCGGGACTAGCGGGCCACACAGATACGCAGTATTTT.